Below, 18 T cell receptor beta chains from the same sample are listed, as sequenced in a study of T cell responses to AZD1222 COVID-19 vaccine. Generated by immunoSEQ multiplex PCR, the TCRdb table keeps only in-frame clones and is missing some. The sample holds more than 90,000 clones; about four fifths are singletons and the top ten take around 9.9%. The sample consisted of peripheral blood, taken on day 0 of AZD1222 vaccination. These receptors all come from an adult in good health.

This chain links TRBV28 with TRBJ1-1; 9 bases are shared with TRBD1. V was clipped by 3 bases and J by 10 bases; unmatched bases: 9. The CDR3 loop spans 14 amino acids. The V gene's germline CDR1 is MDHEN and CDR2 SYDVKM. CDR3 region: CASSFGTGRSAAFF. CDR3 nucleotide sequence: TGTGCCAGCAGTTTCGGGACAGGGCGCTCGGCAGCTTTCTTT.

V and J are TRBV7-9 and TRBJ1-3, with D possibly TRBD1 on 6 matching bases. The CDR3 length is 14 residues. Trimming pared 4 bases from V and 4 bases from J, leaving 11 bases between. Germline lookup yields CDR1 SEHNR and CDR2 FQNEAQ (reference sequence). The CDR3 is CASSSTGPGNTIYF. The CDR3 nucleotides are TGTGCCAGCAGCTCAACAGGGCCCGGAAACACCATATATTTT.

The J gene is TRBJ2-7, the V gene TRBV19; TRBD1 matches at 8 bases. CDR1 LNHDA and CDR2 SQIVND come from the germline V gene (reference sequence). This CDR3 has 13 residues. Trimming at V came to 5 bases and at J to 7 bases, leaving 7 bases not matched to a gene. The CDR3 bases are TGTGCCAGTAGTCTAGGACAGGGCGGTGAGCAGTACTTC. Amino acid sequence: CASSLGQGGEQYF.

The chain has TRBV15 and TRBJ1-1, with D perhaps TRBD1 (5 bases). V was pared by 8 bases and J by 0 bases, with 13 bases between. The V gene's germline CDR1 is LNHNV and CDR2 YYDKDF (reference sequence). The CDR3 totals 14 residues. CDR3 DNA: TGTGCCACCTCGGGGGTTTTTATGAACACTGAAGCTTTCTTT. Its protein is CATSGVFMNTEAFF.

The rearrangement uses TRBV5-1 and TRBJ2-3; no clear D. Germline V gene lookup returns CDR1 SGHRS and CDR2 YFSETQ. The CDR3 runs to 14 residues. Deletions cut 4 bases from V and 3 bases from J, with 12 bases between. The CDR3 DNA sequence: TGCGCCAGCAGCCCTTTCCAAGGGACAGATACGCAGTATTTT. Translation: CASSPFQGTDTQYF.

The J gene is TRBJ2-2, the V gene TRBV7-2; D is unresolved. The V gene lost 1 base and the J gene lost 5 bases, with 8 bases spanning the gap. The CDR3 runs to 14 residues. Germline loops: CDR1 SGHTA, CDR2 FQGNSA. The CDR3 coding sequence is TGTGCCAGCAGCTTAGAGATTGGAACCGGGGAGCTGTTTTTT. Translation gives CASSLEIGTGELFF.

DNA of the CDR3: TGCAGCGTTGAACCCCGGGGGGCCCAAGAGACCCAGTACTTC. It is translated as CSVEPRGAQETQYF. The V call is TRBV29-1, the J call TRBJ2-5; TRBD2 is a possible D gene (7 bases). The CDR3 contains 14 residues. Germline V gene data show CDR1 as SQVTM and CDR2 as ANQGSEA. The V and J ends lost 2 bases and 1 base respectively, with 11 bases between them. The full variable domain, rest sourced from reference TRBV29-1 and TRBJ2-5, is SAVISQKPSRDICQRGTSLTIQCQVDSQVTMMFWYRQQPGQSLTLIATANQGSEATYESGFVIDKFPISRPNLTFSTLTVSNMSPEDSSIYLCSVEPRGAQETQYFGPGTRLLVL.

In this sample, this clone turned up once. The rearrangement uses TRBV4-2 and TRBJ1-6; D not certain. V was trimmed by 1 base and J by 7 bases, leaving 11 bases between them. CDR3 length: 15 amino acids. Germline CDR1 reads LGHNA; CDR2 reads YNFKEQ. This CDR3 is CASSQGRGMNSPLHF. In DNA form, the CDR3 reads TGTGCCAGCAGCCAAGGCCGGGGAATGAATTCACCCCTCCACTTT.

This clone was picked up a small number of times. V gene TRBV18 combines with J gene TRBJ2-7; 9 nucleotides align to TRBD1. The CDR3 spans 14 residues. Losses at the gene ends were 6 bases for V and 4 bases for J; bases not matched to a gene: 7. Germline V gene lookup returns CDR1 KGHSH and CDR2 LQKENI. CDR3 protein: CASSRDRGLYEQYF. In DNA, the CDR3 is TGTGCCAGCTCCCGCGACAGGGGGTTGTACGAGCAGTACTTC.

The CDR3 region is CASSHTYSYEQYF. CDR3 coding DNA: TGTGCCAGCAGTCATACCTACTCCTACGAGCAGTACTTC. The chain employs TRBV6-5 and TRBJ2-7; the D is unclear. The germline V and J ends were trimmed by 5 bases and 0 bases, with 8 bases remaining between them. The CDR3 is made up of 13 amino acids. The germline CDR1 and CDR2 sequences are MNHEY and SVGAGI.

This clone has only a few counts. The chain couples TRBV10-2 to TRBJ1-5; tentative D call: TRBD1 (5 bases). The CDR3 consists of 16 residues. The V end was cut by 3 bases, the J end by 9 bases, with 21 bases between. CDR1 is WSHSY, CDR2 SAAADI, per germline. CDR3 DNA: TGCGCCAGCAGTGACCACGACGGGACGGCAGTTTGGCCCCAGCATTTT. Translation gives CASSDHDGTAVWPQHF.

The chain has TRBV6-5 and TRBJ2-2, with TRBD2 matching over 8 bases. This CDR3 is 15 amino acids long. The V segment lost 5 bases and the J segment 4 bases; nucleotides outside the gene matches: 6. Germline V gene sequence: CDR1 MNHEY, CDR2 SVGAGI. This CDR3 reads CASSPAGGVTGELFF. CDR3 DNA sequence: TGTGCCAGCAGTCCTGCGGGAGGAGTCACCGGGGAGCTGTTTTTT.

The CDR3: CASSAGSGTSGSGELFF. As DNA, the CDR3 is TGTGCCAGCAGCGCCGGGAGCGGGACTAGCGGGTCCGGGGAGCTGTTTTTT. The chain recombines TRBV6-2 or TRBV6-3 with TRBJ2-2; 12 bases line up with TRBD2. Germline V gene lookup returns CDR1 MNHEY and CDR2 SVGEGT. The CDR3 loop spans 17 amino acids. V gave up 6 bases and J gave up 6 bases; unmatched junction bases: 11.

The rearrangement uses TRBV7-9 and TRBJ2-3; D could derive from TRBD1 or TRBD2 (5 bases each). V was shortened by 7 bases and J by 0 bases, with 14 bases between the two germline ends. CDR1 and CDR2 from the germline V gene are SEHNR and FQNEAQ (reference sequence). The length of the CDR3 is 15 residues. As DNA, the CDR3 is TGTGCCAGCAAGAGCTTCGGGGCTAGCACAGATACGCAGTATTTT. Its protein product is CASKSFGASTDTQYF.

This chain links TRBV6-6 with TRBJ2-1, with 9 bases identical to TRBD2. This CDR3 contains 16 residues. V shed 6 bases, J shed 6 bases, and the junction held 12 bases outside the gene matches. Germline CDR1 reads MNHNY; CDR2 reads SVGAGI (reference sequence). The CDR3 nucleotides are TGTGCCAGCAGACGCGCTGTGAGCGGGAGGACCAATGAGCAGTTCTTC. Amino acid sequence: CASRRAVSGRTNEQFF.

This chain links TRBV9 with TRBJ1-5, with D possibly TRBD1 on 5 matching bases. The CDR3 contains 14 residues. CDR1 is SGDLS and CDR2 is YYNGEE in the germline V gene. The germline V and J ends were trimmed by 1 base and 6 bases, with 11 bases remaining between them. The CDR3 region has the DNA TGTGCCAGCAGCGTATCAGGGAGCCGTCAGCCCCAGCATTTT. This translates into CASSVSGSRQPQHF.

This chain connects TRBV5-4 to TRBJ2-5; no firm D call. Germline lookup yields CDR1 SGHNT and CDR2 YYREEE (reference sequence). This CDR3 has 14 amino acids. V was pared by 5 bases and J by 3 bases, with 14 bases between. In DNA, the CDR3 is TGTGCCAGCAGGACCGGTCAGAACGAAGAGACCCAGTACTTC. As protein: CASRTGQNEETQYF.

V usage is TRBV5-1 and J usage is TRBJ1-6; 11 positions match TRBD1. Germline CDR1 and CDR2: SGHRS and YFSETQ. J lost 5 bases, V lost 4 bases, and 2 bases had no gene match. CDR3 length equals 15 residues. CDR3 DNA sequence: TGCGCCAGCAGCAGGGACAGGGGGGATAATTCACCCCTCCACTTT. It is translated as CASSRDRGDNSPLHF. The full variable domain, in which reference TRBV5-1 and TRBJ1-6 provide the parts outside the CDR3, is KAGVTQTPRYLIKTRGQQVTLSCSPISGHRSVSWYQQTPGQGLQFLFEYFSETQRNKGNFPGRFSGRQFSNSRSEMNVSTLELGDSALYLCASSRDRGDNSPLHFGNGTRLTVT.